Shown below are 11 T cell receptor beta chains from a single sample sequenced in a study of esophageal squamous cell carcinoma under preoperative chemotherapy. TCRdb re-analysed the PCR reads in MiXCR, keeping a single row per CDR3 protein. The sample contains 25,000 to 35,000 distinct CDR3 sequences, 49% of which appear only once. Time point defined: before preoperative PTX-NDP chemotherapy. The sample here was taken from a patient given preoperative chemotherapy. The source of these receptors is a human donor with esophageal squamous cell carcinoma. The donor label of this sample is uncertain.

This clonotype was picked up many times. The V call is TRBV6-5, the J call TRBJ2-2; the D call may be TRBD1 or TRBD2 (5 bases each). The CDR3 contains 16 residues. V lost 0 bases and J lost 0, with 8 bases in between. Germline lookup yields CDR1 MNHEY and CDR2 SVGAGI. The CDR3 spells CASSYSGASNTGELFF. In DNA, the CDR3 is TGTGCCAGCAGTTACTCCGGGGCTTCGAACACCGGGGAGCTGTTTTTT.

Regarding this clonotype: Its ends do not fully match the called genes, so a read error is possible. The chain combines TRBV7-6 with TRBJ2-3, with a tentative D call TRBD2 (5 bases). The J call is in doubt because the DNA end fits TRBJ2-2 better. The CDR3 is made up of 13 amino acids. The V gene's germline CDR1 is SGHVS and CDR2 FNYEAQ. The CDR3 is CASRHGSTEELFF. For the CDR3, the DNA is TGTGCCAGCAGGCATGGGAGCACCGAGGAGCTGTTTTTT.

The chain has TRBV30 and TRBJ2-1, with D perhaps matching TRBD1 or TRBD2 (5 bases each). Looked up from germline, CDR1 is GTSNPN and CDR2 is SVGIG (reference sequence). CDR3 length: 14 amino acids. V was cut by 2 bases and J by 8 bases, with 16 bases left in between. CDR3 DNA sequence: TGTGCCTGGAGTTCTGGGGACCCGCCGGATGAGCAGTTCTTC. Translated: CAWSSGDPPDEQFF.

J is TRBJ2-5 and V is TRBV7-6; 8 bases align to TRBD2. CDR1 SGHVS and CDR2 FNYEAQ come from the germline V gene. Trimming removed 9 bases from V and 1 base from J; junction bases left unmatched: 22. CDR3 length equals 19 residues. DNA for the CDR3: TGTGCCAGGGGCTTGGGTGCGGGGATCGGGGGGGGTGCCCAAGAGACCCAGTACTTC. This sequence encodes CARGLGAGIGGGAQETQYF.

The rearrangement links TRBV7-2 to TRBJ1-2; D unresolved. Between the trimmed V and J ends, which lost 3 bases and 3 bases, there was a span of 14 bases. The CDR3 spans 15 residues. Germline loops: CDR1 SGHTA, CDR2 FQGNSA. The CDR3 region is CASSLRRTVDYGYTF. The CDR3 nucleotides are TGTGCCAGCAGCTTGCGACGGACCGTGGACTATGGCTACACCTTC.

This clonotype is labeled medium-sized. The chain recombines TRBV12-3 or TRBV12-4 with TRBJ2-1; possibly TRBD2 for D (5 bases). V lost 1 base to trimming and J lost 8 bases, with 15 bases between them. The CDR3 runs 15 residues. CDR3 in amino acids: CASSLGTGGGDEQFF. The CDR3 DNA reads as TGTGCCAGCAGTTTAGGCACTGGAGGAGGCGATGAGCAGTTCTTC.

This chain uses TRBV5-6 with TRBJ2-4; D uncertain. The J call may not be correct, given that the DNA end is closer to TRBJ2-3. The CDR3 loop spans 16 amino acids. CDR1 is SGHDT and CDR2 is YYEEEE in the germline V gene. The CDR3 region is CASSSRTLRVKNIQYF. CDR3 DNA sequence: TGTGCCAGCAGCTCGAGGACCCTGCGAGTCAAAAACATTCAGTATTTT.

CDR3 nucleotides: TGTGCCAGCAGTCAGGACGGAATTAGCAATCAGCCCCAGCATTTT. Its translation: CASSQDGISNQPQHF. This chain connects TRBV12-3 or TRBV12-4 to TRBJ1-5, with D hard to call. V shed 5 bases and J shed 0 bases, with 11 bases lying between them. CDR3 size: 15 residues.

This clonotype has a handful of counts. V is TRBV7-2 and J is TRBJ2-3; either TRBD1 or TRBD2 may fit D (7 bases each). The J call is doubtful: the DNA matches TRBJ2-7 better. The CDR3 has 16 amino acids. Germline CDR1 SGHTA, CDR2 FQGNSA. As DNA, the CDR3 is TGTGCCAGCAGCGCGCAGGGGGGGCGAGGCACAGAGACGCAGTACTTC. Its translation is CASSAQGGRGTETQYF.

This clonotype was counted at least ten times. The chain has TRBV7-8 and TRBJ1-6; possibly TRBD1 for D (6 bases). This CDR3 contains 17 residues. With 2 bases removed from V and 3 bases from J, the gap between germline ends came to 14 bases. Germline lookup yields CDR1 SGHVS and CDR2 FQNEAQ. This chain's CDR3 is CASSLFWTAGYNSPLHF. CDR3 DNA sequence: TGTGCCAGCAGCTTATTTTGGACAGCGGGCTATAATTCACCCCTCCACTTT.

The CDR3 bases are TGTGCCAGCAGCTTAGGGACAGGTCCCATAGCTGAAGCTTTCTTT. This codes for CASSLGTGPIAEAFF. The J gene is TRBJ1-1, the V gene TRBV7-6, with TRBD1 matching over 7 bases. The CDR3 runs 15 residues. The V gene end was trimmed by 1 base and the J gene end by 6 bases; junction bases not matched to a gene: 8. CDR1 SGHVS and CDR2 FNYEAQ come from the germline V gene.